Listed below are T cell receptor beta chains from one sample, sequenced in a study of blood T cell repertoires in COVID-19. Data came from immunoSEQ multiplex PCR; TCRdb stores just in-frame clones and leaves some out. The table lists some 69,000 clones, 90% of them singletons. Material: peripheral blood. The receptors shown here come from a man aged 50-60 years with COVID-19, enrolled during active disease. Each CDR3 is given with its conserved first and last residue. The order of the fields is V gene, clone size, D gene, J gene, CDR3 protein, CDR3 DNA. The D gene is left open where the match is weak. Expanded clones are given a class, and other clones once, few, many or no size at all.

V: TRBV7-9; size: -; D: -; J: TRBJ1-2; CDR3: CASSLEAYGGGRTF; DNA: TGTGCCAGCAGCTTAGAGGCGTATGGGGGAGGTCGCACCTTC
V: TRBV19; size: once; D: -; J: TRBJ1-5; CDR3: CASIRTAYSNQPQHF; DNA: TGTGCCAGTATTAGGACAGCTTATAGCAATCAGCCCCAGCATTTT
V: TRBV19; size: -; D: -; J: TRBJ2-7; CDR3: CASRPGTGNYEQYF; DNA: TGTGCCAGTAGACCCGGGACTGGCAACTACGAGCAGTACTTC
V: TRBV7-2; size: -; D: -; J: TRBJ1-6; CDR3: CASSFSSYNSPLHF; DNA: TGTGCCAGCAGCTTTAGCAGTTATAATTCACCCCTCCACTTT
V: TRBV29-1; size: -; D: TRBD2; J: TRBJ2-1; CDR3: CSARGTSGSYNEQFF; DNA: TGCAGCGCCCGGGGTACTAGCGGCTCCTACAATGAGCAGTTCTTC
V: TRBV19; size: -; D: TRBD1; J: TRBJ1-1; CDR3: CASSTTGGAFF; DNA: TGTGCCAGTAGTACGACAGGGGGAGCTTTCTTT
V: TRBV28; size: -; D: TRBD1; J: TRBJ1-4; CDR3: CASVTGVATNEKLFF; DNA: TGTGCCAGCGTTACAGGGGTGGCAACTAATGAAAAACTGTTTTTT
V: TRBV6-6; size: -; D: -; J: TRBJ1-2; CDR3: CASSYSGVDYTF; DNA: TGTGCCAGCAGTTACTCAGGGGTCGACTACACCTTC
V: TRBV1; size: -; D: -; J: TRBJ2-7; CDR3: CTSRGQGLPHEQYF; DNA: TGCACCAGCAGAGGACAGGGGCTTCCCCACGAGCAGTACTTC
V: TRBV27; size: -; D: -; J: TRBJ2-2; CDR3: CASSPARTDHTGELFF; DNA: TGTGCCAGCAGCCCAGCCCGGACAGACCACACCGGGGAGCTGTTTTTT
V: TRBV7-2; size: -; D: TRBD2; J: TRBJ2-7; CDR3: CASSLGGYLAGGEVEQYF; DNA: TGTGCCAGCAGCTTAGGGGGCTACCTAGCGGGAGGGGAAGTCGAGCAGTACTTC
V: TRBV5-6; size: -; D: TRBD1; J: TRBJ1-4; CDR3: CASSFGGTGGKKLFF; DNA: TGTGCCAGCAGCTTCGGGGGGACAGGGGGCAAAAAACTGTTTTTT
V: TRBV10-1; size: -; D: -; J: TRBJ1-6; CDR3: CASRHRNSPLHF; DNA: TGCGCCAGCCGTCACCGGAATTCACCCCTCCACTTT
V: TRBV21-1; size: -; D: -; J: TRBJ2-7; CDR3: CASSKVVIGGANYEQYF; DNA: TGTGCCAGCAGCAAAGTAGTGATCGGCGGCGCGAACTACGAGCAGTACTTC
V: TRBV14; size: -; D: -; J: TRBJ1-5; CDR3: CASSPLGGLYSNQPQHF; DNA: TGTGCCAGCAGCCCCCTGGGGGGTCTTTATAGCAATCAGCCCCAGCATTTT
V: TRBV7-8; size: -; D: TRBD2; J: TRBJ2-2; CDR3: CASSPRLAGNTGELFF; DNA: TGTGCCAGCAGCCCCCGACTAGCGGGAAACACCGGGGAGCTGTTTTTT
V: TRBV4-2; size: -; D: TRBD2; J: TRBJ2-7; CDR3: CASSQVLAGGSAYEQYF; DNA: TGTGCCAGCAGCCAAGTGCTAGCGGGAGGGTCTGCCTACGAGCAGTACTTC
V: TRBV15; size: -; D: -; J: TRBJ1-1; CDR3: CATSPEFGGTEAFF; DNA: TGTGCCACCAGCCCCGAGTTCGGTGGCACTGAAGCTTTCTTT
V: TRBV5-1; size: -; D: TRBD1; J: TRBJ1-5; CDR3: CASSLEGAQPQHF; DNA: TGCGCCAGCAGCTTGGAGGGGGCTCAGCCCCAGCATTTT
V: TRBV6-2/TRBV6-3; size: -; D: TRBD1; J: TRBJ1-2; CDR3: CASTPIPGGRLNYGYTF; DNA: TGTGCCAGCACCCCTATTCCAGGGGGCCGGCTAAACTATGGCTACACCTTC
V: TRBV18; size: -; D: TRBD2; J: TRBJ2-7; CDR3: CASSPGLAGLYEQYF; DNA: TGTGCCAGCTCACCCGGACTAGCGGGGCTCTACGAGCAGTACTTC
V: TRBV11-2; size: -; D: -; J: TRBJ2-1; CDR3: CASSRGAAYTYNEQFF; DNA: TGTGCCAGCAGCCGCGGAGCGGCATACACCTACAATGAGCAGTTCTTC
V: TRBV4-1; size: -; D: -; J: TRBJ2-5; CDR3: CASSQDPVKETQYF; DNA: TGCGCCAGCAGCCAAGATCCCGTAAAAGAGACCCAGTACTTC
V: TRBV6-6; size: -; D: TRBD1; J: TRBJ1-4; CDR3: CASSYTGVATNEKLFF; DNA: TGTGCCAGCAGTTACACAGGGGTGGCAACTAATGAAAAACTGTTTTTT
V: TRBV27; size: -; D: TRBD1; J: TRBJ2-5; CDR3: CASRTDRTETQYF; DNA: TGTGCCAGCAGGACGGACAGGACCGAGACCCAGTACTTC
V: TRBV7-9; size: -; D: -; J: TRBJ2-1; CDR3: CASSPKSFQGVGNEQFF; DNA: TGTGCCAGCAGCCCAAAGTCGTTCCAGGGTGTTGGCAATGAGCAGTTCTTC
V: TRBV7-2; size: -; D: -; J: TRBJ2-5; CDR3: CASSLKGPEETQYF; DNA: TGTGCCAGCAGCTTAAAGGGGCCAGAAGAGACCCAGTACTTC
V: TRBV4-1; size: -; D: -; J: TRBJ2-1; CDR3: CASSHPLNDLFF; DNA: TGCGCCAGCAGCCACCCTCTAAACGACTTATTCTTC
V: TRBV29-1; size: -; D: -; J: TRBJ1-3; CDR3: CSVDRLSSGNTIYF; DNA: TGCAGCGTTGACAGGTTGTCCTCTGGAAACACCATATATTTT
V: TRBV5-1; size: -; D: TRBD1; J: TRBJ1-2; CDR3: CASSFSGTDYGYTF; DNA: TGCGCCAGCAGCTTCTCCGGGACAGACTATGGCTACACCTTC
V: TRBV6-5; size: -; D: TRBD1; J: TRBJ2-5; CDR3: CASSNTGVGGETQYF; DNA: TGTGCCAGCAGTAATACAGGGGTCGGTGGAGAGACCCAGTACTTC
V: TRBV28; size: -; D: -; J: TRBJ1-3; CDR3: CAGGSGNTIYF; DNA: TGTGCCGGCGGTTCTGGAAACACCATATATTTT
V: TRBV4-1; size: -; D: -; J: TRBJ1-1; CDR3: CASSHPHRDTEAFF; DNA: TGCGCCAGCAGCCACCCCCACAGGGACACTGAAGCTTTCTTT
V: TRBV27; size: -; D: TRBD2; J: TRBJ2-1; CDR3: CASSPLGTSGRAPSEQFF; DNA: TGTGCCAGCAGTCCGCTCGGGACTAGCGGGAGGGCCCCCTCGGAGCAGTTCTTC
V: TRBV5-1; size: -; D: TRBD1; J: TRBJ2-2; CDR3: CASSPLTGYSGELFF; DNA: TGCGCCAGCAGCCCCTTGACAGGGTACAGCGGGGAGCTGTTTTTT
V: TRBV9; size: once; D: -; J: TRBJ1-1; CDR3: CASSSTMGGTEAFF; DNA: TGTGCCAGCAGCTCCACGATGGGGGGGACTGAAGCTTTCTTT
V: TRBV6-5; size: -; D: -; J: TRBJ2-7; CDR3: CASSSVSQGGSYEQYF; DNA: TGTGCCAGCAGTTCCGTGTCCCAGGGTGGTTCCTACGAGCAGTACTTC
V: TRBV19; size: -; D: TRBD2; J: TRBJ2-2; CDR3: CASSTSGVNTGELFF; DNA: TGTGCCAGTAGCACTAGCGGGGTTAACACCGGGGAGCTGTTTTTT
V: TRBV6-6; size: -; D: -; J: TRBJ1-5; CDR3: CASSLDWQRFQPQHF; DNA: TGTGCCAGCAGTCTGGACTGGCAGAGGTTTCAGCCCCAGCATTTT
V: TRBV20-1; size: -; D: TRBD2; J: TRBJ2-7; CDR3: CSASPPSAGDAQYF; DNA: TGCAGTGCTAGTCCACCCTCCGCGGGAGATGCGCAGTACTTC
V: TRBV10-3; size: -; D: -; J: TRBJ2-5; CDR3: CAISEEGRETQYF; DNA: TGTGCCATCAGTGAGGAGGGTAGGGAGACCCAGTACTTC
V: TRBV19; size: -; D: -; J: TRBJ2-1; CDR3: CASNNGKSRNEQFF; DNA: TGTGCCAGTAACAACGGGAAGTCGAGAAATGAGCAGTTCTTC
V: TRBV19; size: once; D: -; J: TRBJ1-2; CDR3: CASSRTLVNYGYTF; DNA: TGTGCCAGTAGTCGAACTCTTGTTAACTATGGCTACACCTTC
V: TRBV5-1; size: -; D: TRBD2; J: TRBJ2-2; CDR3: CASSSGLAGTFTGELFF; DNA: TGCGCCAGCAGCTCGGGACTAGCGGGAACGTTTACCGGGGAGCTGTTTTTT
V: TRBV19; size: -; D: -; J: TRBJ1-4; CDR3: CASSPLGQTEKLFF; DNA: TGTGCCAGTAGTCCCTTGGGGCAGACAGAAAAACTGTTTTTT
V: TRBV6-5; size: -; D: TRBD1; J: TRBJ2-1; CDR3: CASKKQGAKSEQFF; DNA: TGTGCCAGCAAAAAACAGGGGGCTAAAAGTGAGCAGTTCTTC
V: TRBV20-1; size: -; D: TRBD1; J: TRBJ1-2; CDR3: CSAMDRVVYTF; DNA: TGCAGTGCTATGGACAGGGTTGTCTACACCTTC
V: TRBV5-1; size: -; D: TRBD2; J: TRBJ2-1; CDR3: CASSFSGSSYNEQFF; DNA: TGCGCCAGCAGCTTTAGCGGGAGCTCCTACAATGAGCAGTTCTTC
V: TRBV3-1/TRBV3-2; size: -; D: TRBD1; J: TRBJ1-1; CDR3: CASSQPGGGTEAFF; DNA: TGTGCCAGCAGCCAACCAGGGGGCGGAACTGAAGCTTTCTTT
V: TRBV12-3/TRBV12-4; size: -; D: -; J: TRBJ1-1; CDR3: CASSLHRVSEAFF; DNA: TGTGCCAGCAGTTTGCACAGGGTATCTGAAGCTTTCTTT
V: TRBV28; size: -; D: -; J: TRBJ1-5; CDR3: CASTYRAIGNQPQHF; DNA: TGTGCCAGCACCTACAGGGCGATCGGCAATCAGCCCCAGCATTTT
V: TRBV10-3; size: once; D: TRBD1; J: TRBJ2-1; CDR3: CAISGMGTGIGNEQFF; DNA: TGTGCCATCAGTGGAATGGGGACAGGGATTGGTAATGAGCAGTTCTTC
V: TRBV4-1; size: few; D: TRBD2; J: TRBJ2-1; CDR3: CASSPKSTGGGNEQFF; DNA: TGCGCCAGCAGCCCCAAGTCCACGGGAGGAGGGAATGAGCAGTTCTTC
V: TRBV3-1/TRBV3-2; size: once; D: -; J: TRBJ1-6; CDR3: CASSGTGTGSPLHF; DNA: TGTGCCAGCAGTGGTACAGGGACGGGTTCACCCCTCCACTTT
V: TRBV9; size: -; D: TRBD1; J: TRBJ1-2; CDR3: CASSSQTGGWGGYTF; DNA: TGTGCCAGCAGCTCTCAGACAGGGGGCTGGGGTGGCTACACCTTC
V: TRBV6-5; size: -; D: -; J: TRBJ1-1; CDR3: CASSFLRQVGEAFF; DNA: TGTGCCAGCAGTTTCCTCCGACAGGTGGGTGAAGCTTTCTTT
V: TRBV18; size: few; D: TRBD1; J: TRBJ2-3; CDR3: CASSGQVRRTDTQYF; DNA: TGTGCCAGCTCAGGACAGGTTCGACGCACAGATACGCAGTATTTT